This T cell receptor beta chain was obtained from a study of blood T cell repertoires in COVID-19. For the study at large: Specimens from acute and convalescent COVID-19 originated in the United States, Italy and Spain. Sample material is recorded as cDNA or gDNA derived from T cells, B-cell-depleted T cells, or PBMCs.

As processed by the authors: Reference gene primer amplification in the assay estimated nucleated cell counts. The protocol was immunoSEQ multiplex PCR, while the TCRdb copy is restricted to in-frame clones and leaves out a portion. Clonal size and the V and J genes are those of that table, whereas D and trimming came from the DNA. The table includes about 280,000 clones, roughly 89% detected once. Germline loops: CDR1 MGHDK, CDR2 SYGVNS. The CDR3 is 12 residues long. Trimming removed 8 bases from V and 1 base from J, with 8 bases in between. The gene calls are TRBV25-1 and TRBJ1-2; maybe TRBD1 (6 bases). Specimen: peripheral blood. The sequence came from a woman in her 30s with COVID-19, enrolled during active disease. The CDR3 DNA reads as TGTGCCAGCCGACAGGATAACTATGGCTACACCTTC. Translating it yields CASRQDNYGYTF.